This T cell receptor beta chain was observed in a study of cytomegalovirus exposure and HLA in healthy donors. Primers for the PCR totalled 60 Vbeta and 13 Jbeta. Authors' data handling: Unique TCR beta chains numbered around 80 million in a later analysis, with around 10 million shared. Measured with immunoSEQ multiplex PCR; TCRdb has only the in-frame clones, and not every one. V, J and clone size derive from that table, while D and trimming were established from the DNA sequence. In the table there are roughly 110,000 clones, around 77% of which are singletons. Study-wide results and caveats: Researchers reported in a later analysis that a missense DCLRE1C variant was tied to TCR beta V- and J-gene trimming.

Trimming stripped 3 bases from V and 5 bases from J, with 8 bases between. The CDR3 runs to 13 residues. Germline CDR1 and CDR2: SGHDN and FVKESK. On this clone itself: Its matching antigen is unknown.

The chain recombines TRBV14 with TRBJ1-5; no clear D. The sequence was obtained from a woman in her thirties in good health and CMV-seropositive. Source material: PBMCs. Here the CDR3 reads CASSQGEDQPQHF. The CDR3 region has the DNA TGTGCCAGCAGCCAGGGAGAAGATCAGCCCCAGCATTTT.